This T cell receptor beta chain appears in the sequencing data of a study of blood T cell repertoires in COVID-19. About the research overall: Researchers got acute and convalescent COVID-19 samples from the United States, Italy and Spain. In each case, the material was cDNA or gDNA derived from T cells, B-cell-depleted T cells, or PBMCs.

As processed by the authors: Nucleated cell number was recorded as an estimate derived from reference gene primer amplification. Measured with immunoSEQ multiplex PCR; TCRdb has only the in-frame clones, and not every one. For V, J and clone size, that table is used; D and trimming come from the DNA. The repertoire consists of just under 150,000 clones, with 85% occurring once and the leading ten covering roughly 2.7%. The trim removed 5 bases at V and 4 bases at J, leaving 2 bases unmatched. The CDR3 has 13 amino acids. The receptor's source is a human donor with acute or convalescent COVID-19. The donor label of this sample is uncertain. Sequencing was carried out using peripheral blood. The chain joins TRBV12-3 or TRBV12-4 to TRBJ1-5; 7 bases are a match to TRBD1. The CDR3 spells CASSTGDNQPQHF. Written as DNA, the CDR3 is TGTGCCAGCAGTACAGGGGATAATCAGCCCCAGCATTTT.